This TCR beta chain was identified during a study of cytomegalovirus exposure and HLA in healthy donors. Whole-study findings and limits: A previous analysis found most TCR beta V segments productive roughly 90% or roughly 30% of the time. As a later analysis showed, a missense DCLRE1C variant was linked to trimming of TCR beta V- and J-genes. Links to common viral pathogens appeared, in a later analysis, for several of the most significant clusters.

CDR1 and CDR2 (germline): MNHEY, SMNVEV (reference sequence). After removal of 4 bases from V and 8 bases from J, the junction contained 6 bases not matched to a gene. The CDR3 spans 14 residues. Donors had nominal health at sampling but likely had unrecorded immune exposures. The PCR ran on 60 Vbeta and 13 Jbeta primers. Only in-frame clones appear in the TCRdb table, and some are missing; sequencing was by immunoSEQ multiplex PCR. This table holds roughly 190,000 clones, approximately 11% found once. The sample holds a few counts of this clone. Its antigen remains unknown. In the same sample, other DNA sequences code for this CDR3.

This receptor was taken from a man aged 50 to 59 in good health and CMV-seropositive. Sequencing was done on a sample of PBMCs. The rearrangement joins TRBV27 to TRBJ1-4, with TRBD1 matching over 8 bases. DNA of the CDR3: TGTGCCAGCAGTTCCTACAGGGGGGGGGAAAAACTGTTTTTT. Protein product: CASSSYRGGEKLFF. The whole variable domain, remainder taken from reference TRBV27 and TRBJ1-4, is EAQVTQNPRYLITVTGKKLTVTCSQNMNHEYMSWYRQDPGLGLRQIYYSMNVEVTDKGDVPEGYKVSRKEKRNFPLILESPSPNQTSLYFCASSSYRGGEKLFFGSGTQLSVL.